This section outlines one T cell receptor beta chain sequence together with its context. Libraries were prepared by immunoSEQ multiplex PCR; TCRdb keeps only in-frame clonotypes and omits some of them. The sample holds 100,000 or so clones, roughly four fifths seen once. The data stem from a study of PD-1 blockade in mismatch repair-deficient tumors. Germline loops: CDR1 SGHTA, CDR2 FQGNSA. V dropped 4 bases and J dropped 0 bases, with 24 bases sitting between them. This CDR3 contains 19 residues. Here the sequenced sample was peripheral blood, taken roughly 36 weeks after starting pembrolizumab. The chain links TRBV7-2 to TRBJ1-1, with D possibly matching TRBD1 (5 bases). The clonotype originates from an adult with mismatch repair-deficient cancer. CDR3 bases: TGTGCCAGCAGCTCCCGTCGGGTATGGGGGGAAACCATGAACACTGAAGCTTTCTTT. It translates to CASSSRRVWGETMNTEAFF.